Following are 13 T cell receptor beta chains from one sample sequenced in a study of PD-1 blockade in classical Hodgkin lymphoma. Data came from immunoSEQ multiplex PCR; TCRdb stores just in-frame clones and leaves some out. The repertoire holds approximately 12,000 clones, with about four fifths as singletons. Brentuximab vedotin exposure varied among the patients, all of whom had relapsed after autologous stem cell transplantation. The material was peripheral blood mononuclear cells (PBMCs), obtained at baseline. These receptors all come from a human donor with classical Hodgkin lymphoma.

V is TRBV9 and J is TRBJ2-1, with TRBD2 matching 9 bases. This CDR3 has 20 amino acids. Germline V gives CDR1 SGDLS, CDR2 YYNGEE. J lost 0 bases, V lost 2 bases, and 15 bases had no gene match. The CDR3 reads CASSVLAGARGDRSYNEQFF. CDR3 coding DNA: TGTGCCAGCAGCGTGTTAGCGGGAGCACGAGGGGATCGCTCCTACAATGAGCAGTTCTTC.

Details on this clone: The germline gene is not matched at one end of the junction; a read error may be the cause. The chain has TRBV10-3 and TRBJ2-3; weak D call: TRBD2 (6 bases). This CDR3 comprises 14 residues. The germline V gene has CDR1 ENHRY and CDR2 SYGVKD. CDR3 bases: TGTGCCATCAGTGAGCCGGGGTTAGGGACTCCCTTGGATTTT. Translation: CAISEPGLGTPLDF.

This chain connects TRBV19 to TRBJ1-4; 11 nucleotides line up with TRBD1. The V segment lost 4 bases and the J segment 8 bases; nucleotides outside the gene matches: 6. CDR3 size: 15 residues. Looked up from germline, CDR1 is LNHDA and CDR2 is SQIVND (reference sequence). CDR3 sequence reads: CASSNMDRGREKLFF. In DNA form, the CDR3 reads TGTGCCAGTAGTAACATGGACAGGGGGCGAGAAAAACTGTTTTTT.

The V gene is TRBV4-1, the J gene TRBJ1-3; 7 bases map to TRBD1. Germline CDR1 MGHRA, CDR2 YSYEKL. This CDR3 has 18 residues. The ends lost 4 bases at V and 0 bases at J; junction bases unmatched: 12. CDR3 DNA: TGCGCCAGCAGCCGCCCCGGGACAGACTTACGCTCTGGAAACACCATATATTTT. Translating gives CASSRPGTDLRSGNTIYF.

This rearrangement joins TRBV4-2 to TRBJ2-2; TRBD2 aligns across 10 bases. V shed 4 bases and J 2 bases; nucleotides not matched to a gene: 4. CDR1 is LGHNA and CDR2 is YNFKEQ in the germline V gene. There are 16 residues in the CDR3. CDR3 amino acids: CASSPGTSVNTGELFF. CDR3 in DNA: TGTGCCAGCAGCCCTGGGACTAGCGTAAACACCGGGGAGCTGTTTTTT.

This chain uses TRBV6-5 with TRBJ1-4; no definite D call. The CDR3 has 12 residues. Germline CDR1 and CDR2: MNHEY and SVGAGI. Trimming left V 4 bases short and J 7 bases short, with 7 bases between. The CDR3 loop reads CASSLSPEKLFF. CDR3 DNA: TGTGCCAGCAGTTTATCCCCTGAAAAACTGTTTTTT.

This chain joins TRBV12-1 and TRBJ1-2. TRBV12-1 is marked as a pseudogene. This CDR3 contains 14 residues. The CDR3 protein is CASSFREPDYGYTF. The CDR3 DNA follows: TGTGCCAGCAGCTTTAGGGAGCCGGACTATGGCTACACCTTC.

This clone has only one observation. The V gene is TRBV11-2, the J gene TRBJ1-4; unclear D gene. Trimming took off 1 base at V and 6 bases at J, with 15 bases between the two ends. Germline V gives CDR1 SGHAT, CDR2 FQNNGV. The CDR3 covers 16 residues. CDR3 residues: CASSLGLSRGDEKLFF. The CDR3 coding sequence is TGTGCCAGCAGCTTAGGATTAAGTCGAGGAGATGAAAAACTGTTTTTT.

This clone has just a few counts. The chain employs TRBV30 and TRBJ1-4; D is unclear. Germline V lookup: CDR1 GTSNPN, CDR2 SVGIG (reference sequence). The CDR3 is 19 amino acids. V shed 2 bases and J shed 0 bases, with 22 bases lying between them. Here the CDR3 DNA reads TGTGCCTGGAGTTCATCGGGAAGGCAGGATTCTACAACTAATGAAAAACTGTTTTTT. Residues: CAWSSSGRQDSTTNEKLFF.

The CDR3 sequence is CASTRSFSKETQYF. CDR3 sequence (DNA): TGTGCCAGCACAAGAAGCTTCTCAAAAGAGACCCAGTACTTC. The chain combines TRBV28 with TRBJ2-5; D uncertain. Trimming removed 7 bases from V and 3 bases from J, with 15 bases in between. The germline V gene has CDR1 MDHEN and CDR2 SYDVKM. The length of the CDR3 is 14 residues.

V is TRBV19 and J is TRBJ2-2, with TRBD1 matching 11 bases. There are 15 residues in the CDR3. The trim removed 7 bases at V and 6 bases at J, leaving 7 bases unmatched. Germline V CDR1 and CDR2: LNHDA, SQIVND (reference sequence). This CDR3 is CASTWTGGASGELFF. The DNA of the CDR3 is TGTGCCAGTACTTGGACAGGGGGCGCCTCCGGGGAGCTGTTTTTT.

This sequence joins TRBV28 and TRBJ1-3, with 9 nucleotides matching TRBD1. Trimming removed 5 bases from V and 4 bases from J; junction bases left unmatched: 12. Germline CDR1 is MDHEN and CDR2 is SYDVKM. This CDR3 region has 17 residues. The CDR3 here is CASSSIWAGTGGNTIYF. In nucleotides, the CDR3 is TGTGCCAGCAGTAGTATATGGGCCGGGACAGGGGGAAACACCATATATTTT.

V is TRBV29-1 and J is TRBJ2-1, with 7 bases that match TRBD2. V lost 7 bases, J lost 10 bases, and 13 bases stayed unmatched. The CDR3 is 13 residues long. Germline-derived CDR1 and CDR2 are SQVTM and ANQGSEA. CDR3 bases: TGCAGCGATCGGGACTATCCCCGAGTGGAGCAGTTCTTC. Protein: CSDRDYPRVEQFF.